This T cell receptor (beta chain) is from a study of T cell responses to AZD1222 COVID-19 vaccine (dated by TCRdb to 2020 to 2023). Regarding the research as a whole: TCR sequencing was performed for approximately 240 trial participants, of whom about 200 were given two doses of AZD1222 and around 25 were given two doses of MenACWY control vaccine. Trial participants were enrolled by age into 18-55, 56-69 and 70-plus year subgroups, with roughly 160, 29 and 62 TCR-sequenced participants respectively.

The CDR3 regions of human TCRbeta chains were analyzed by immunosequencing. The study's processing was this. TCRs in the repertoires were compared against a reference library of SARS-CoV-2-specific TCRs that had been generated with the MIRA antigen-specificity platform. Breadth was defined as the fraction of unique TCRs that were SARS-CoV-2-associated. Depth was defined as the fraction of total T cells that were SARS-CoV-2-associated. Using the MIRA data, each spike-specific TCR was mapped to the spike region that the TCR reacts to and placed in a CD4 or CD8 class. Log10-transformed breadth and depth values were compared by one-way ANOVA with Sidak's multiple comparisons tests. In its TCRdb copy, this immuneACCESS table keeps in-frame sequences only and misses some clones. Where compared with another copy, unresolved V genes explain less than half of these, and the others have no known cause. For V, J and clone size, that table is used; D and trimming come from the DNA. This sample has under 150,000 clones in its table, and about 90% of those were observed once. Clones ranked in the top ten supply 9.3% of the sample.

V ends up 5 bases short and J 4 bases short, with an unmatched junction base count of 12. The CDR3 runs 17 residues from the cysteine to the phenylalanine. Here the CDR3 DNA is all that survives: 51 bases in frame from base 1. The germline V gene provides CDR1 SGHAT and CDR2 FQNNGV. Results and caveats for the whole study, not just this receptor: Nearly half of unique spike-specific TCRs reportedly recognized epitopes outside regions mutated in the B.1.351 and B.1.1.7 variants. Conclusions about previously exposed vaccinees were limited because only 5 or 6 AZD1222 recipients were SARS-CoV-2 seropositive at baseline. The whole spike protein was spanned by vaccine-associated CD4 TCRs, and dominant responses were seen in regions 160-218 and 743-854. In the small 56-69-year group, the increase in depth fell short of significance, most likely because of low power. No day 14 peak-response samples were available, so repertoires were characterized only after the peak T cell response. After two AZD1222 doses, spike-specific TCR breadth and depth were significantly higher than at day 0 and than in MenACWY recipients. Participants were mostly white British and included more females than males, and it was suggested by the authors that clonal diversity may have been underestimated.

The meaning of the sample's time point label: about 28 days (+/-7) after the second vaccine dose. AZD1222 recipients whose second dose came at about 4 weeks and those whose second dose came at about 12 weeks were combined into one group, since spike-specific TCR depth and breadth did not differ between the two schedules. The vaccinee samples were drawn from two UK trials, COV001 and COV002, one of which was a single-blind randomized controlled phase 2/3 trial testing AZD1222 (ChAdOx1 nCoV-19) in healthy adults. For TCRbeta chain sequencing, PBMC samples from trial participants were taken at day 0 and at day 28 after the second dose. Details on this clone: Its antigen target is currently unknown. One base away there is no much larger clone; base qualities are not given.

This TCR was recovered from an adult who received the AZD1222 COVID-19 vaccine. The chain joins TRBV11-2 to TRBJ1-2; 11 middle bases align to TRBD1. Sequenced here: peripheral blood, sampled 28 days after the second AZD1222 dose. This receptor carries the CDR3 CASSPSRTGGILYGYTF. The DNA sequence is given as TGTGCCAGCAGCCCCTCAAGGACAGGGGGCATCCTCTATGGCTACACCTTC.